This record covers a single T cell receptor beta chain. The sample has other DNA sequences that encode this CDR3 too. This sample stems from a study of radiotherapy plus CTLA-4 blockade in lung cancer. Clones were read by immunoSEQ multiplex PCR, and TCRdb kept only the in-frame ones, dropping some. This table has roughly 78,000 clones, roughly three quarters appearing once. This CDR3 region has 15 residues. Germline V gene sequence: CDR1 SGHDN, CDR2 FVKESK. The junction had 2 bases not matched to a gene; V was cut back by 2 bases and J by 5 bases. This chain uses TRBV14 with TRBJ2-1, with TRBD2 matching over 11 bases. The sequence was obtained from a human donor with non-small cell lung cancer who had a complete response to radiotherapy plus ipilimumab. The sequences come from peripheral blood, collected from a patient treated with radiotherapy plus ipilimumab. CDR3 nucleotide sequence: TGTGCCAGCAGCCAACTAGCGGGAGGCCACAATGAGCAGTTCTTC. It specifies CASSQLAGGHNEQFF.